This is a list of T cell receptor beta chains from one sample in a study of blood T cells in healthy people across ages. In TCRdb, the 5' RACE reads were re-called with MiXCR into one record per CDR3 protein. The sample contains some 1.5 million distinct CDR3 sequences, 28% of which appear only once. Sequenced material: blood. The receptors were gathered from a woman aged 25 to 45 in good health. CDR3s include the opening cysteine and the closing phenylalanine or tryptophan.

V	J	CDR3
TRBV4-1	TRBJ1-2	CASSGQGAGGYTF
TRBV5-1	TRBJ2-2	CASTVGGTKAGELFF
TRBV24-1	TRBJ1-2	CATRSQLGLRGRGLWYGYTF
TRBV3-1	TRBJ2-6	CASSPLGFNLRGSGANVLTF
TRBV29-1	TRBJ2-3	CSVEARSGTDTQYF
TRBV28	TRBJ1-5	CASSLFGLGQGSKPQHF
TRBV2	TRBJ2-1	CASSEGLAGAWNEQFF
TRBV19	TRBJ2-6	CASSIVAAGGAGGANVLTF
TRBV27	TRBJ1-2	CASSNRQGLSYGYTF
TRBV2	TRBJ2-7	CASRREREGHQTYEQYF
TRBV28	TRBJ1-6	CASSLGGAGGDSPLHF
TRBV6-6	TRBJ1-6	CASSTAGGGENSPLHF
TRBV6-6	TRBJ1-1	CASSYPRGQGSTEAFF
TRBV2	TRBJ1-2	CAGSYPLPGYTF
TRBV28	TRBJ1-4	CASSFPDRNEKLFF
TRBV29-1	TRBJ1-4	CSAADRVGGATNEKLFF
TRBV6-5	TRBJ1-2	CASSSPGQGKARGYTF
TRBV28	TRBJ1-2	CASRSPMGGGGSHGYTF
TRBV20-1	TRBJ2-1	CSAGRGGYNGQFF
TRBV11-2	TRBJ1-3	CASSPQGGSTIYF
TRBV20-1	TRBJ2-7	CSAEGACATYEQYF
TRBV20-1	TRBJ2-5	CSAGQLTGTETQYF
TRBV20-1	TRBJ2-2	CSARLLAGGSGELFF
TRBV7-2	TRBJ2-2	CASRAFRGTPAGELFF
TRBV6-5	TRBJ2-2	CASRPSRGSAGELFF
TRBV4-1	.	CASSLPLAGHEQYF
TRBV7-2	TRBJ2-1	CASSLALQGVLLYSYNEQFF
TRBV12-3/TRBV12-4	TRBJ2-2	CASRGGSNTGELFF
TRBV4-2	TRBJ2-7	CASSQEGKGSGYSGGSSYEQYF
TRBV2	TRBJ1-1	CASSAGGGDTEAFF
TRBV5-5	TRBJ1-5	CASSLESASQPQHF
TRBV7-2	TRBJ2-3	CASSLRPSGSRGTDTQYF
TRBV9	TRBJ2-1	CASSVSQYNEQFF
TRBV29-1	TRBJ2-3	CSVLGGTYYTQYF
TRBV12-5	TRBJ1-2	CASGRGDPRDYGYTF
TRBV5-1	TRBJ1-5	CASSSEVNQPQHF
TRBV20-1	.	CSAGQGPSYNEQYF
TRBV12-5	TRBJ2-2	CASGLVLATNTGELFF
TRBV2	TRBJ2-2	CASSLHRDPNTGELFF
TRBV18	TRBJ2-7	CASSPDGVGYEQYF
TRBV6-1	TRBJ2-5	CASTEPNQETQYF
TRBV18	TRBJ2-7	CASSPGTILYEQYF
TRBV11-2	TRBJ1-2	CASSLALSIGYTF
TRBV6-4	TRBJ2-1	CASSDLAGNNEQFF
TRBV20-1	TRBJ1-1	CSARALTGTEAFF
TRBV20-1	TRBJ2-7	CSAHHPSAGQFSYEQYF